These 32 T cell receptor beta chains share one sample of origin, sequenced in a study of blood T cell repertoires in COVID-19. Repertoires were generated with immunoSEQ multiplex PCR, while TCRdb's copy carries only in-frame clones and drops some. Of 65,000 to 85,000 clones in the sample, about 90% were seen once. Specimen: peripheral blood. The receptors were sampled from a human donor in a cohort sampled during active COVID-19.

This clone is medium-sized (0.01 to 0.1%) by share. The gene calls are TRBV6-5 and TRBJ2-2; the match to TRBD1 covers 7 bases. The V gene end was trimmed by 11 bases and the J gene end by 5 bases; junction bases not matched to a gene: 14. From germline, CDR1 is MNHEY and CDR2 SVGAGI. CDR3 length: 15 amino acids. In nucleotides, the CDR3 is TGTGCCGGCACACCGGGACAGTTGGAAACCGGGGAGCTGTTTTTT. Its protein is CAGTPGQLETGELFF.

The V call is TRBV3-1 (or the pseudogene TRBV3-2), the J call TRBJ1-3, with 10 positions matching TRBD1. The CDR3 length is 17 residues. CDR1 is LGHDT and CDR2 is YNNKEL in the germline V gene (reference sequence). V shed 5 bases, J shed 4 bases, and the junction held 11 bases outside the gene matches. CDR3 sequence (DNA): TGTGCCAGCAGCGCCCGGGACAGGGGATCGATGGGAAACACCATATATTTT. This codes for CASSARDRGSMGNTIYF.

The chain uses TRBV7-3 and TRBJ2-7; 8 nucleotides line up with TRBD2. CDR1 is SGHTA and CDR2 is FQGTGA in the germline V gene. The CDR3 runs 17 residues. V lost 7 bases to trimming and J lost 0 bases; unmatched junction nucleotides: 14. CDR3 bases: TGTGCCAGCACCAAAAAACTAAGCGGGGGCAACTCCTACGAGCAGTACTTC. Translating it yields CASTKKLSGGNSYEQYF.

This rearrangement joins TRBV28 to TRBJ1-2; 9 bases align to TRBD1. Per germline, CDR1 MDHEN and CDR2 SYDVKM. V gave up 8 bases and J gave up 7 bases; unmatched junction bases: 8. The CDR3 has 13 amino acids. CDR3 nucleotide sequence: TGTGCCAGCCACCCCCGGGACAGGGTTGGCTACACCTTC. Protein: CASHPRDRVGYTF.

Worth noting for this clone: One junction end does not reproduce the germline sequence, and a read error may be involved. The chain has TRBV4-3 and TRBJ1-5; 7 bases line up with TRBD1. This CDR3 is 16 amino acids long. Germline values: CDR1 LGHNA, CDR2 YSLEER. CDR3 bases: TGCGCCAGCGGCCAATACCACGGGACAGTCAATCAGCCCCAGCATTTT. This translates into CASGQYHGTVNQPQHF.

J is TRBJ1-2 and V is TRBV10-2, with TRBD1 identical over 8 bases. V dropped 2 bases and J dropped 2; count of bases not matched to a gene: 7. Germline CDR1 is WSHSY and CDR2 is SAAADI. This CDR3 region has 16 residues. The CDR3 region has the DNA TGCGCCAGCAGTGAGGACAGGGGACAATCAAACTATGGCTACACCTTC. It is translated as CASSEDRGQSNYGYTF.

This chain joins TRBV10-1 and TRBJ2-3, with 10 bases aligning to TRBD2. CDR3 size: 16 residues. From germline, CDR1 is WNHNN and CDR2 SYGVQD (reference sequence). V was clipped by 6 bases and J by 2 bases; unmatched bases: 8. CDR3 DNA sequence: TGCGCCAGCAGCCCTGAACTAGCGGGGATCACAGATACGCAGTATTTT. It codes for CASSPELAGITDTQYF.

The chain couples TRBV28 to TRBJ2-7; TRBD2 matches at 8 bases. The CDR3 totals 16 residues. In germline, CDR1 is MDHEN, CDR2 SYDVKM. V lost 6 bases, J lost 5 bases, and 15 bases stayed unmatched. CDR3 bases: TGTGCCAGCAGGTTACTAGCGGCCTCTCAGGTCCACGAGCAGTACTTC. It specifies CASRLLAASQVHEQYF.

This sequence joins TRBV7-3 and TRBJ2-2; D gene unclear. The V end was cut by 3 bases, the J end by 4 bases, with 6 bases between. This CDR3 has 13 residues. The germline CDR1 and CDR2 sequences are SGHTA and FQGTGA. CDR3 sequence (DNA): TGTGCCAGCAGCTTCACAGTCACCGGGGAGCTGTTTTTT. As protein: CASSFTVTGELFF.

This clone was counted a single time. The rearrangement uses TRBV21-1 and TRBJ2-1; TRBD1 is the table's D call, not checked against the DNA. TRBV21-1 is a known pseudogene. The CDR3 is 15 residues long. CDR3 bases: TGTGCCAGCAGACCGACAGTCGAAGCCTACAATGAGCAGTTCTTC. Translated: CASRPTVEAYNEQFF.

V is TRBV28 and J is TRBJ2-1; 8 nucleotides match TRBD2. This CDR3 has 17 amino acids. Germline values: CDR1 MDHEN, CDR2 SYDVKM. J lost 3 bases, V lost 2 bases, and 9 bases had no gene match. The CDR3 sequence is CASSLPGRTSGYNEQFF. In DNA form, the CDR3 reads TGTGCCAGCAGTTTACCAGGGAGAACTAGCGGCTACAATGAGCAGTTCTTC.

The chain uses TRBV18 and TRBJ2-3; D remains unclear. Germline CDR1 KGHSH, CDR2 LQKENI. V lost 2 bases to trimming and J lost 0 bases, with 9 bases between them. The CDR3 contains 15 residues. The CDR3 nucleotides read TGTGCCAGCTCACCAAACAGTGCTAGCACAGATACGCAGTATTTT. Encoded protein: CASSPNSASTDTQYF.

This chain connects TRBV5-1 to TRBJ2-7, with a tentative D call TRBD2 (6 bases). Germline loops: CDR1 SGHRS, CDR2 YFSETQ. Trimming took off 7 bases at V and 4 bases at J, with 18 bases between the two ends. The CDR3 covers 14 residues. The CDR3: CASSPDLGGYEQYF. CDR3 nucleotides: TGCGCCAGCTCTCCGGACCTGGGAGGATACGAGCAGTACTTC.

This sequence joins TRBV19 and TRBJ2-7; 9 positions agree with TRBD1. The CDR3 consists of 15 residues. With 5 bases clipped from V and 4 bases from J, the junction kept 9 bases outside the gene matches. The germline CDR1 and CDR2 sequences are LNHDA and SQIVND (reference sequence). The CDR3 bases are TGTGCCAGTAGTCCCGGACAGGGGTTATTTTACGAGCAGTACTTC. Amino acids: CASSPGQGLFYEQYF.

The gene calls are TRBV6-5 and TRBJ1-2; TRBD1 agrees at 9 bases. This CDR3 has 16 amino acids. CDR1 MNHEY and CDR2 SVGAGI come from the germline V gene. V lost 2 bases to trimming and J lost 4 bases; unmatched junction nucleotides: 8. CDR3 sequence: CASSYGLGQGFYGYTF. CDR3 DNA: TGTGCCAGCAGTTACGGTTTGGGACAGGGCTTCTATGGCTACACCTTC.

The rearrangement joins TRBV7-9 to TRBJ1-1; TRBD1 might be the D (6 bases). The V end lost 5 bases, the J end lost 1 base, and 14 bases lay between the germline ends. In germline, CDR1 is SEHNR, CDR2 FQNEAQ (reference sequence). The length of the CDR3 is 15 residues. As DNA, the CDR3 is TGTGCCAGCAGCGTAAACAGGGCTCGGAACACTGAAGCTTTCTTT. Its protein product is CASSVNRARNTEAFF.

The gene calls are TRBV19 and TRBJ1-4; D might be TRBD1 (5 bases). There are 13 residues in the CDR3. Trimming removed 7 bases at V and 10 bases at J, with 16 bases between. Germline V CDR1 and CDR2: LNHDA, SQIVND (reference sequence). CDR3 sequence reads: CASNGAQEGKLFF. CDR3 nucleotides: TGTGCCAGTAATGGGGCACAGGAGGGAAAACTGTTTTTT.

The chain is built from TRBV12-3 or TRBV12-4 and TRBJ2-7; a possible D gene is TRBD1 (6 bases). The germline V and J ends were trimmed by 4 bases and 1 base, with 8 bases remaining between them. The CDR3 contains 13 residues. The CDR3 reads CASSSGQSYEQYF. The CDR3 DNA sequence: TGTGCCAGCAGTTCCGGACAGTCCTACGAGCAGTACTTC.

This clone has more than one count but fewer than ten. The rearrangement links TRBV28 to TRBJ1-5, with 10 bases fitting TRBD1. V was pared by 10 bases and J by 0 bases, with 12 bases of the junction left unmatched. The CDR3 sequence is 17 residues long. Looked up from germline, CDR1 is MDHEN and CDR2 is SYDVKM. CDR3 sequence reads: CATVSTGGRYSNQPQHF. The CDR3 bases are TGTGCCACCGTGTCGACAGGGGGCCGATATAGCAATCAGCCCCAGCATTTT.

The chain is built from TRBV18 and TRBJ1-1; TRBD1 matches at 10 bases. Germline V gene data show CDR1 as KGHSH and CDR2 as LQKENI. The CDR3 extends over 15 amino acids. Unmatched junction bases numbered 3, after V lost 3 bases and J lost 2 bases. CDR3 in DNA: TGTGCCAGCTCACCCGACAGGGGGCCAAACACTGAAGCTTTCTTT. Amino acid sequence: CASSPDRGPNTEAFF.

The J gene is TRBJ2-1, the V gene TRBV4-3; D is perhaps TRBD2 (6 bases). The CDR3 has 18 residues. Germline V lookup: CDR1 LGHNA, CDR2 YSLEER. The V end lost 0 bases, the J end lost 0 bases, and 15 bases lay between the germline ends. The CDR3 protein is CASSQDLEAGSSYNEQFF. CDR3 DNA sequence: TGCGCCAGCAGCCAAGATCTAGAAGCGGGTAGCTCCTACAATGAGCAGTTCTTC.

The chain couples TRBV4-3 to TRBJ2-1, with D perhaps TRBD2 (5 bases). Germline V gives CDR1 LGHNA, CDR2 YSLEER. Deletions cut 4 bases from V and 9 bases from J, with 13 bases between. The CDR3 is 13 residues long. CDR3 loop: CASSRGLGVEQFF. The CDR3 DNA follows: TGCGCCAGCAGCCGAGGATTGGGAGTTGAGCAGTTCTTC.

V and J are TRBV3-1 (or the pseudogene TRBV3-2) and TRBJ1-1; 7 nucleotides agree with TRBD1. Per germline, CDR1 LGHDT and CDR2 YNNKEL (reference sequence). CDR3 length: 15 residues. V lost 4 bases to trimming and J lost 9 bases; unmatched junction nucleotides: 14. CDR3 bases: TGTGCCAGCAGCCGGATCGGACAGGTTTGGAAAAAAGCTTTCTTT. Amino acid sequence: CASSRIGQVWKKAFF.

This clone has a handful of counts. The chain links TRBV6-5 to TRBJ1-3; no clear D gene. V was pared by 6 bases and J by 1 base, with 13 bases between. The CDR3 extends over 15 amino acids. The germline V gene has CDR1 MNHEY and CDR2 SVGAGI. Here the CDR3 reads CASSAPAGSGNTIYF. The CDR3 DNA follows: TGTGCCAGCAGCGCCCCTGCCGGGTCTGGAAACACCATATATTTT.

This clone was seen just once. The chain joins TRBV10-3 to TRBJ1-2; TRBD1 matches at 9 bases. CDR1 is ENHRY and CDR2 is SYGVKD in the germline V gene. V lost 7 bases, J lost 6 bases, and 12 bases stayed unmatched. This CDR3 is built from 15 residues. Here the CDR3 reads CAITEGWTGENGYTF. As DNA, the CDR3 is TGTGCCATCACCGAAGGGTGGACAGGGGAAAATGGCTACACCTTC.

The chain couples TRBV9 to TRBJ1-4, with TRBD1 matching 7 bases. In germline, CDR1 is SGDLS, CDR2 YYNGEE. V lost 3 bases to trimming and J lost 3 bases; unmatched junction nucleotides: 11. This CDR3 region has 17 residues. The CDR3 is CASSGVTGETANEKLFF. The CDR3 DNA reads as TGTGCCAGCAGCGGTGTAACAGGGGAGACTGCTAATGAAAAACTGTTTTTT.

The V call is TRBV6-1, the J call TRBJ1-2; maybe TRBD1 (5 bases). Germline CDR1 MNHNS, CDR2 SASEGT. V was pared by 3 bases and J by 8 bases, with 16 bases between. The CDR3 runs 14 residues. The DNA of the CDR3 is TGTGCCAGCAGTGACAGGGAGACTAGTAGAGGCTACACCTTC. Translating gives CASSDRETSRGYTF.

This chain joins TRBV10-3 and TRBJ2-7; 7 bases align to TRBD2. V was clipped by 4 bases and J by 4 bases; unmatched bases: 10. CDR1 and CDR2 (germline): ENHRY, SYGVKD. The CDR3 sequence is 15 residues long. This CDR3 is CAISGSAGVAYEQYF. In nucleotides, the CDR3 is TGTGCCATCAGTGGGTCGGCGGGAGTTGCGTACGAGCAGTACTTC.

CDR3 loop: CASSLWEGSSYEQYF. CDR3 bases: TGTGCCAGCAGCCTCTGGGAGGGGAGCTCCTACGAGCAGTACTTC. V is TRBV11-2 and J is TRBJ2-7; 7 bases match TRBD2. Germline V CDR1 and CDR2: SGHAT, FQNNGV. CDR3 size: 15 residues. V lost 5 bases, J lost 0 bases, and 7 bases stayed unmatched. Full variable domain (remainder filled in from reference TRBV11-2 and TRBJ2-7): EAGVAQSPRYKIIEKRQSVAFWCNPISGHATLYWYQQILGQGPKLLIQFQNNGVVDDSQLPKDRFSAERLKGVDSTLKIQPAKLEDSAVYLCASSLWEGSSYEQYFGPGTRLTVT.

This chain connects TRBV2 to TRBJ2-3, with 9 positions matching TRBD1. From germline, CDR1 is SNHLY and CDR2 FYNNEI. Trimming took 8 bases from V and 4 from J; bases not matched to a gene: 10. The CDR3 covers 15 residues. The CDR3 DNA sequence: TGTGCCAGCGGCGAGGGACAGGGCTCACCAGATACGCAGTATTTT. This codes for CASGEGQGSPDTQYF.

This sequence joins TRBV28 and TRBJ2-7; 8 bases map to TRBD1. The ends lost 8 bases at V and 0 bases at J; junction bases unmatched: 12. CDR3 length: 16 residues. Per germline, CDR1 MDHEN and CDR2 SYDVKM. The CDR3 DNA follows: TGTGCCAGCGCCGCCTTTGACAGGGGTAGCTCCTACGAGCAGTACTTC. Its protein product is CASAAFDRGSSYEQYF.

The rearrangement links TRBV6-5 to TRBJ1-2; TRBD1 agrees at 7 bases. Germline CDR1 is MNHEY and CDR2 is SVGAGI. This CDR3 region has 16 residues. J was trimmed by 5 bases and V by 0 bases; bases with no gene match: 9. The CDR3 DNA reads TGTGCCAGCAGTTACTCTAGGGGGCAGGGTCAATATGGCTACACCTTC. Its protein product is CASSYSRGQGQYGYTF.